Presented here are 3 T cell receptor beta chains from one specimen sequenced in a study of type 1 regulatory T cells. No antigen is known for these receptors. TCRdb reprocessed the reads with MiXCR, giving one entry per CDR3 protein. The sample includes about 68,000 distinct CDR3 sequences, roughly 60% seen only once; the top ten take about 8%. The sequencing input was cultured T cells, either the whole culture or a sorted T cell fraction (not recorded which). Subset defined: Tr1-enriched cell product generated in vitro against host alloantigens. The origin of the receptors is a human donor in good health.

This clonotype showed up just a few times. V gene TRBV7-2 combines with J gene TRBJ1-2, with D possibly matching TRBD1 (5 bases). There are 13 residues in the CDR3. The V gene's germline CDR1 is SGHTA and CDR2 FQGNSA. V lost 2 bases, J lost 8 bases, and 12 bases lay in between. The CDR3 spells CASSLRGGWGYTF. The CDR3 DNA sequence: TGTGCCAGCAGCTTAAGGGGAGGATGGGGCTACACCTTC. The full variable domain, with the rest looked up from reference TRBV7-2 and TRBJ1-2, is GAGVSQSPSNKVTEKGKDVELRCDPISGHTALYWYRQSLGQGLEFLIYFQGNSAPDKSGLPSDRFSAERTGGSVSTLTIQRTQQEDSAVYLCASSLRGGWGYTFGSGTRLTVV.

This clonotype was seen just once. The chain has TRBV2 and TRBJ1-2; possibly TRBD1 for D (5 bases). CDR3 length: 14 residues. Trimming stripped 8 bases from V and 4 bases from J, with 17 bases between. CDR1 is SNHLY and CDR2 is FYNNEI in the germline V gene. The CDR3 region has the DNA TGTGCCAGCTGTCGGGGGAGACAGCCCTATGGCTACACCTTC. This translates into CASCRGRQPYGYTF.

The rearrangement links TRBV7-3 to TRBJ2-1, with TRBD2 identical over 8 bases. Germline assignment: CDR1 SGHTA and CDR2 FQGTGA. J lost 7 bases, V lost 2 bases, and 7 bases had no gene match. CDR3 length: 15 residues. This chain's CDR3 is CASSLLAGQPNEQFF. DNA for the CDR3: TGTGCCAGCAGCTTACTAGCGGGTCAACCTAATGAGCAGTTCTTC.